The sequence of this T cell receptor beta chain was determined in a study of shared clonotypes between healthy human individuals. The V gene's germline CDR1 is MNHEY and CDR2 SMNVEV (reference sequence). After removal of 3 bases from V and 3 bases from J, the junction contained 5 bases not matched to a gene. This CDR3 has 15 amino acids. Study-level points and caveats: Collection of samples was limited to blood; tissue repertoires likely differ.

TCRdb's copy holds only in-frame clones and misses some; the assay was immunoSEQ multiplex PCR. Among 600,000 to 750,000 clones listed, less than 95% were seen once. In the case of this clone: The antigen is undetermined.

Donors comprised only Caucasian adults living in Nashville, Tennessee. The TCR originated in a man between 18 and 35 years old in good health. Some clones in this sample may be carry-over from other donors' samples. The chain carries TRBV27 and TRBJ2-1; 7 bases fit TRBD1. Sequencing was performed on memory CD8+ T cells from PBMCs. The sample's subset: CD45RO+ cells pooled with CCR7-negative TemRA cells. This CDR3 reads CASSFLQGNYNEQFF. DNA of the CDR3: TGTGCCAGCAGTTTCCTACAGGGGAACTACAATGAGCAGTTCTTC.